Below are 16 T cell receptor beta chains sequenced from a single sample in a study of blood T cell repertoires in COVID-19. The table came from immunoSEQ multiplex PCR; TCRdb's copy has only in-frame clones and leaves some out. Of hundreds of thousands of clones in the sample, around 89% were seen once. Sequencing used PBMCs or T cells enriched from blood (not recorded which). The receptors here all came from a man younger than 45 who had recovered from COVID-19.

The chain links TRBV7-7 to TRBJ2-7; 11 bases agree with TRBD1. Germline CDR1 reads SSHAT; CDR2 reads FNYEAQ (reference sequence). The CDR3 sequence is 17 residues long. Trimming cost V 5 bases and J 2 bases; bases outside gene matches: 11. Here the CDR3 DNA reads TGTGCCAGCAGCCCGTACCTTGGACAGGGGGCTACCTACGAGCAGTACTTC. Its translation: CASSPYLGQGATYEQYF.

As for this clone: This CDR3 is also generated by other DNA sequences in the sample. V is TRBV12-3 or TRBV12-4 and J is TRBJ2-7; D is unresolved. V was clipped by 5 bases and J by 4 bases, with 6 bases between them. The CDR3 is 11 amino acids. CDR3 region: CASSLQYEQYF. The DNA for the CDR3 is TGTGCCAGCAGTCTCCAGTACGAGCAGTACTTC.

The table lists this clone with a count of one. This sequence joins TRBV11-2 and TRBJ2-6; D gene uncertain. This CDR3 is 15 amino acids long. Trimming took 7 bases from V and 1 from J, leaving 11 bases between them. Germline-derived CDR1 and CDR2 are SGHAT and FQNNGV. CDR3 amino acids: CASTQQLSGANVLTF. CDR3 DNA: TGTGCCAGCACCCAACAACTATCTGGGGCCAACGTCCTGACTTTC.

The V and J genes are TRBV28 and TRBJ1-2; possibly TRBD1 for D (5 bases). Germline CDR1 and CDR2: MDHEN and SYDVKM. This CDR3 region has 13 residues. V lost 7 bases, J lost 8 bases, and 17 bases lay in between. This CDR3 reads CASISGHGQGYTF. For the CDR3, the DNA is TGTGCCAGCATATCTGGACACGGGCAAGGCTACACCTTC.

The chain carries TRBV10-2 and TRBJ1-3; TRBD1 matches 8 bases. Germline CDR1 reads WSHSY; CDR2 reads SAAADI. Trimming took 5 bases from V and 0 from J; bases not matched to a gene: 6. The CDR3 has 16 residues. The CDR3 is CASSNRDRSSGNTIYF. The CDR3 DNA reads TGCGCCAGCAGTAACCGGGACAGGTCCTCTGGAAACACCATATATTTT.

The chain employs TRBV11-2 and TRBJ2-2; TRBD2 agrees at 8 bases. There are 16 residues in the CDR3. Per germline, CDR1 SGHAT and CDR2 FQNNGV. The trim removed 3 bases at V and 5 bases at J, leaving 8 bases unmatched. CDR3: CASSFMASGGTGELFF. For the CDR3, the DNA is TGTGCCAGCAGCTTCATGGCGAGCGGGGGTACCGGGGAGCTGTTTTTT.

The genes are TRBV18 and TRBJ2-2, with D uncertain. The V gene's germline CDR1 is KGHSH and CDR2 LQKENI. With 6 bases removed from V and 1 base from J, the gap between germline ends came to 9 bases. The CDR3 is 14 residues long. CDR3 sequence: CASSPKLNTGELFF. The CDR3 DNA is TGTGCCAGCTCTCCAAAGCTGAACACCGGGGAGCTGTTTTTT.

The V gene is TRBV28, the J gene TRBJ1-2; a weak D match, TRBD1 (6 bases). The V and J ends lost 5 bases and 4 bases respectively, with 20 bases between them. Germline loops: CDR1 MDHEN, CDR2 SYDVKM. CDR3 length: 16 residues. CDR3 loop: CASSRPDLTGLYGYTF. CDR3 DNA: TGTGCCAGCAGTCGACCAGACCTGACAGGCCTCTATGGCTACACCTTC.

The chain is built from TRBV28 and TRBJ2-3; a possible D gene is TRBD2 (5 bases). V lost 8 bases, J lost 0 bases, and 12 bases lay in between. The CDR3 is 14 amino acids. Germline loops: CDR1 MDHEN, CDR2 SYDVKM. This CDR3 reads CASQTRGSTDTQYF. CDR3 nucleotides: TGTGCCAGCCAAACTCGGGGTAGCACAGATACGCAGTATTTT.

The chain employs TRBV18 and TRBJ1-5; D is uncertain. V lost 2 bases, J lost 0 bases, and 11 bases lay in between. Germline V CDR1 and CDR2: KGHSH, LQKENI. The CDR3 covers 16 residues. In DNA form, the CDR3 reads TGTGCCAGCTCACCATCGTCAGGCAATAGCAATCAGCCCCAGCATTTT. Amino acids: CASSPSSGNSNQPQHF. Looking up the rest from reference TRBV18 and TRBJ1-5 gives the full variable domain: NAGVMQNPRHLVRRRGQEARLRCSPMKGHSHVYWYRQLPEEGLKFMVYLQKENIIDESGMPKERFSAEFPKEGPSILRIQQVVRGDSAAYFCASSPSSGNSNQPQHFGDGTRLSIL.

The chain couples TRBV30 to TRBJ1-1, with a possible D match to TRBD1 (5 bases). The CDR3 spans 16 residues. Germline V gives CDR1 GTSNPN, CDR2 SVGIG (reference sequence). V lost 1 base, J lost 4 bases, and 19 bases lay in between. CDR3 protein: CAWSAVAGSGGTEAFF. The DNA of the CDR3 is TGTGCCTGGAGTGCAGTGGCAGGCTCGGGGGGCACTGAAGCTTTCTTT.

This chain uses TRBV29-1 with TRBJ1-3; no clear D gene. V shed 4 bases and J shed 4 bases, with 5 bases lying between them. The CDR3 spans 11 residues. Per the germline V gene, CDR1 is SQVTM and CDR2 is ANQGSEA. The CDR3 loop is CSVAIGNTIYF. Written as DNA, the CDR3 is TGCAGCGTTGCTATAGGAAACACCATATATTTT.

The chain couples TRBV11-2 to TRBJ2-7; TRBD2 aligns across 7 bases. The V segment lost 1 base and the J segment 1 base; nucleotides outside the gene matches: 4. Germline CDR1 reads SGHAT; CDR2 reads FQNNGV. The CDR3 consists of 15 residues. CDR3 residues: CASSLGASGSYEQYF. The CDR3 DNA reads TGTGCCAGCAGCTTAGGAGCTAGCGGTTCCTACGAGCAGTACTTC.

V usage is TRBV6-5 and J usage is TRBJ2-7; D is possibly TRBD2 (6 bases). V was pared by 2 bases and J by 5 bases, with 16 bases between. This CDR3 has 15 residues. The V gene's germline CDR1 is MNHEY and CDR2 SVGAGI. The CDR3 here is CASSYARDSGHEQYF. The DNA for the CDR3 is TGTGCCAGCAGTTACGCCCGGGACTCGGGGCACGAGCAGTACTTC.

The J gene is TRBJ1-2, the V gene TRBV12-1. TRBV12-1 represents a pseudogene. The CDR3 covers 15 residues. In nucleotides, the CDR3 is TGTGCCAGCAGGGACCGGGGAATTGGCAACTATGGCTACACCTTC. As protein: CASRDRGIGNYGYTF.

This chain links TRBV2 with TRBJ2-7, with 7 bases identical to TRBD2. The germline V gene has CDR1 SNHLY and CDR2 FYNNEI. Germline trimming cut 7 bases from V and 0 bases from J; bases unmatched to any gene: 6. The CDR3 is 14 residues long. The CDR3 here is CASTGTGGSYEQYF. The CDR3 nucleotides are TGTGCCAGCACGGGGACGGGAGGCTCCTACGAGCAGTACTTC.